A single sample is the source of the 30 T cell receptor beta chains below, sequenced in a study of cytomegalovirus exposure and HLA in healthy donors. Both 60 Vbeta primers and 13 Jbeta primers went into the PCR. Produced via immunoSEQ multiplex PCR; TCRdb's table is partial and in-frame only. The sample includes about 94,000 clones, approximately 80% of them seen just once. The sample taken for sequencing was PBMCs. The receptors stem from a human donor in good health.

The chain is built from TRBV5-1 and TRBJ2-7; 12 positions agree with TRBD2. In germline, CDR1 is SGHRS, CDR2 YFSETQ. The CDR3 totals 15 residues. V dropped 4 bases and J dropped 2; count of bases not matched to a gene: 4. DNA for the CDR3: TGCGCCAGCAGCCTAAGGACTAGCGGGGCCTACGAGCAGTACTTC. Protein sequence: CASSLRTSGAYEQYF. Using reference TRBV5-1 and TRBJ2-7 for the parts outside the CDR3, the full variable domain is KAGVTQTPRYLIKTRGQQVTLSCSPISGHRSVSWYQQTPGQGLQFLFEYFSETQRNKGNFPGRFSGRQFSNSRSEMNVSTLELGDSALYLCASSLRTSGAYEQYFGPGTRLTVT.

CDR3 DNA: TGCGCCAGCAGCAGGGACAGGGACCCCTACGAGCAGTACTTC. Its translation: CASSRDRDPYEQYF. The V gene is TRBV5-1, the J gene TRBJ2-7; 9 bases align to TRBD1. The CDR3 spans 14 residues. V trimming: 4 bases; J trimming: 2 bases; junction bases outside the gene matches: 4. The V gene's germline CDR1 is SGHRS and CDR2 YFSETQ.

The chain employs TRBV19 and TRBJ2-4; 8 bases match TRBD2. V shed 7 bases, J shed 2 bases, and the junction held 13 bases outside the gene matches. The CDR3 is made up of 17 amino acids. The germline gives CDR1 LNHDA, CDR2 SQIVND (reference sequence). Here the CDR3 reads CASIEREGQGPKNIQYF. The CDR3 nucleotides read TGTGCCAGTATAGAACGGGAGGGCCAGGGTCCCAAAAACATTCAGTACTTC.

The chain carries TRBV14 and TRBJ1-6; 9 bases are shared with TRBD1. Trimming at V came to 2 bases and at J to 9 bases, leaving 5 bases not matched to a gene. The germline V gene encodes CDR1 SGHDN and CDR2 FVKESK. There are 15 residues in the CDR3. This CDR3 reads CASSQQTGGGSPLHF. The CDR3 coding sequence is TGTGCCAGCAGCCAACAGACAGGGGGTGGTTCACCCCTCCACTTT.

The chain recombines TRBV5-4 with TRBJ2-7; D may be TRBD2 (5 bases). Trimming shortened V by 3 bases and J by 4 bases, and 17 bases separated the two germline ends. The CDR3 runs to 15 residues. Germline-derived CDR1 and CDR2 are SGHNT and YYREEE (reference sequence). CDR3 region: CASSSSGNLRYEQYF. CDR3 bases: TGTGCCAGCAGCTCCAGCGGAAACCTGCGGTACGAGCAGTACTTC.

This clone was observed once. CDR3: CAWSVDRVSGNTIYF. The DNA for the CDR3 is TGTGCCTGGAGTGTAGACAGGGTGTCTGGAAACACCATATATTTT. The chain has TRBV30 and TRBJ1-3; the match to TRBD1 covers 7 bases. The germline V gene has CDR1 GTSNPN and CDR2 SVGIG (reference sequence). The CDR3 totals 15 residues. The V segment lost 0 bases and the J segment 1 base; nucleotides outside the gene matches: 3.

The chain is built from TRBV19 and TRBJ1-1; D may be TRBD1 (6 bases). The CDR3 length is 14 residues. V shed 5 bases and J shed 7 bases, with 17 bases lying between them. Germline-derived CDR1 and CDR2 are LNHDA and SQIVND (reference sequence). Here the CDR3 reads CASSGGLGGGEAFF. The DNA of the CDR3 is TGTGCCAGTAGTGGGGGTTTGGGAGGGGGTGAAGCTTTCTTT.

This sequence joins TRBV18 and TRBJ1-4, with D uncertain. Germline V gene data show CDR1 as KGHSH and CDR2 as LQKENI. This CDR3 contains 15 residues. V lost 1 base and J lost 0, with 6 bases in between. DNA of the CDR3: TGTGCCAGCTCACCACTTCAGGCAACTAATGAAAAACTGTTTTTT. Its translation is CASSPLQATNEKLFF.

This clone has only a few counts. J is TRBJ2-7 and V is TRBV27, with 7 nucleotides matching TRBD2. Germline CDR1 reads MNHEY; CDR2 reads SMNVEV (reference sequence). The junction had 7 bases not matched to a gene; V was cut back by 2 bases and J by 6 bases. This CDR3 has 14 residues. The DNA for the CDR3 is TGTGCCAGCAGTTTAGCGGGAGTCCTCGGCGAGCAGTACTTC. The encoded protein is CASSLAGVLGEQYF.

The rearrangement links TRBV14 to TRBJ2-2, with D perhaps TRBD2 (5 bases). Germline values: CDR1 SGHDN, CDR2 FVKESK. This CDR3 spans 14 amino acids. Trimming took off 7 bases at V and 4 bases at J, with 13 bases between the two ends. CDR3 DNA sequence: TGTGCCAGCAAGGGCACTAGGGTCACCGGGGAGCTGTTTTTT. Translated, it gives CASKGTRVTGELFF.

V usage is TRBV4-3 and J usage is TRBJ2-1, with 8 bases identical to TRBD2. This CDR3 contains 17 residues. Losses at the gene ends were 4 bases for V and 1 base for J; bases not matched to a gene: 9. Looked up from germline, CDR1 is LGHNA and CDR2 is YSLEER. The CDR3 region has the DNA TGCGCCAGCAGCCGAGCTAGCGGGTTACTTTCCTACAATGAGCAGTTCTTC. Translation: CASSRASGLLSYNEQFF.

This clone was recorded only once. The V gene is TRBV27, the J gene TRBJ2-2, with TRBD1 matching 8 bases. The CDR3 contains 15 residues. The germline V gene encodes CDR1 MNHEY and CDR2 SMNVEV (reference sequence). V dropped 6 bases and J dropped 5; count of bases not matched to a gene: 8. This CDR3 is CASRTRQGPTGELFF. CDR3 sequence (DNA): TGTGCCAGCAGGACCAGACAGGGGCCGACCGGGGAGCTGTTTTTT.

This chain joins TRBV5-6 and TRBJ1-6, with TRBD1 matching over 7 bases. Germline V lookup: CDR1 SGHDT, CDR2 YYEEEE. V lost 2 bases, J lost 6 bases, and 8 bases stayed unmatched. The CDR3 has 16 residues. The CDR3 DNA is TGTGCCAGCAGCTTTTGGGCAGGGGGAGGTAATTCACCCCTCCACTTT. This sequence encodes CASSFWAGGGNSPLHF. Together with reference TRBV5-6 and TRBJ1-6, the CDR3 gives the full variable domain: DAGVTQSPTHLIKTRGQQVTLRCSPKSGHDTVSWYQQALGQGPQFIFQYYEEEERQRGNFPDRFSGHQFPNYSSELNVNALLLGDSALYLCASSFWAGGGNSPLHFGNGTRLTVT.

The CDR3 reads CASTSVGGPNTEAFF. In DNA, the CDR3 is TGTGCCAGTACCTCCGTGGGAGGCCCGAACACTGAAGCTTTCTTT. V usage is TRBV19 and J usage is TRBJ1-1; D unresolved. V was pared by 7 bases and J by 1 base, with 16 bases between. The germline V gene encodes CDR1 LNHDA and CDR2 SQIVND (reference sequence). CDR3 size: 15 residues.

This chain connects TRBV19 to TRBJ1-1, with TRBD1 matching 8 bases. V dropped 0 bases and J dropped 5; count of bases not matched to a gene: 2. CDR3 length equals 14 residues. Germline V gives CDR1 LNHDA, CDR2 SQIVND (reference sequence). CDR3 in amino acids: CASSIDRGHTEAFF. The CDR3 nucleotides are TGTGCCAGTAGTATAGACAGGGGGCATACTGAAGCTTTCTTT.

This clone was seen a few times. CDR3 bases: TGTGCCAGTAGATCGACAGGCCGGTCCTACGAGCAGTACTTC. Translation: CASRSTGRSYEQYF. The chain combines TRBV19 with TRBJ2-7, with a possible D match to TRBD1 (6 bases). Trimming took 6 bases from V and 1 from J, leaving 13 bases between them. CDR1 is LNHDA, CDR2 SQIVND, per germline (reference sequence). The CDR3 has 14 amino acids.

The chain recombines TRBV25-1 with TRBJ2-7; perhaps TRBD1 as D (5 bases). Between the trimmed V and J ends, which lost 2 bases and 9 bases, there was a span of 8 bases. This CDR3 is 11 amino acids long. CDR1 MGHDK and CDR2 SYGVNS come from the germline V gene. The CDR3 protein is CASSERGGQYF. The CDR3 DNA reads as TGTGCCAGCAGTGAAAGGGGTGGGCAGTACTTC.

This rearrangement joins TRBV6-5 to TRBJ2-5; tentatively, D is TRBD2 (5 bases). CDR1 is MNHEY and CDR2 is SVGAGI in the germline V gene. The CDR3 covers 11 residues. V was clipped by 6 bases and J by 4 bases, with 6 bases between them. CDR3 loop: CASRAGETQYF. For the CDR3, the DNA is TGTGCCAGCAGGGCGGGAGAGACCCAGTACTTC.

V and J are TRBV14 and TRBJ2-7; D gene ambiguous. The CDR3 contains 13 residues. Per the germline V gene, CDR1 is SGHDN and CDR2 is FVKESK. The V gene lost 3 bases and the J gene lost 6 bases, with 12 bases spanning the gap. The CDR3 bases are TGTGCCAGCAGCCAGGTTAGATTGTCCGAGCAGTACTTC. Residues: CASSQVRLSEQYF. The full variable domain, its missing parts supplied by reference TRBV14 and TRBJ2-7, is EAGVTQFPSHSVIEKGQTVTLRCDPISGHDNLYWYRRVMGKEIKFLLHFVKESKQDESGMPNNRFLAERTGGTYSTLKVQPAELEDSGVYFCASSQVRLSEQYFGPGTRLTVT.

The chain is built from TRBV19 and TRBJ1-5; 7 bases line up with TRBD1. J lost 6 bases, V lost 7 bases, and 9 bases had no gene match. CDR1 is LNHDA and CDR2 is SQIVND in the germline V gene (reference sequence). CDR3 length equals 14 residues. CDR3 amino acids: CASTSTGWSQPQHF. The CDR3 DNA reads as TGTGCCAGTACCTCGACAGGGTGGTCTCAGCCCCAGCATTTT.

The chain uses TRBV28 and TRBJ2-3; 7 bases match TRBD1. The CDR3 loop spans 17 amino acids. With V trimmed by 7 bases and J by 3 bases, 16 bases remained unmatched. CDR1 MDHEN and CDR2 SYDVKM come from the germline V gene. CDR3 bases: TGTGCCAGCAAGCGGACAGGTTTGTTTACCCTAACAGATACGCAGTATTTT. This sequence encodes CASKRTGLFTLTDTQYF.

This rearrangement joins TRBV28 to TRBJ2-7, with D unresolved. Looked up from germline, CDR1 is MDHEN and CDR2 is SYDVKM. The CDR3 sequence is 12 residues long. The V gene lost 6 bases and the J gene lost 0 bases, with 6 bases spanning the gap. The CDR3 here is CASRINSYEQYF. The CDR3 DNA reads TGTGCCAGCAGAATAAACTCCTACGAGCAGTACTTC.

J is TRBJ2-1 and V is TRBV5-1; 11 positions match TRBD2. Germline V gene data show CDR1 as SGHRS and CDR2 as YFSETQ. The V gene end was trimmed by 4 bases and the J gene end by 4 bases; junction bases not matched to a gene: 4. This CDR3 spans 15 amino acids. CDR3 sequence reads: CASSKLAGVYNEQFF. CDR3 sequence (DNA): TGCGCCAGCAGCAAACTAGCGGGAGTATACAATGAGCAGTTCTTC.

The V gene is TRBV4-3, the J gene TRBJ1-3; D remains ambiguous. The CDR3 extends over 15 amino acids. Trimming cost V 1 base and J 0 bases, with 7 bases left between them. Per the germline V gene, CDR1 is LGHNA and CDR2 is YSLEER. Here the CDR3 reads CASSQGPSSGNTIYF. CDR3 coding DNA: TGCGCCAGCAGCCAAGGGCCCAGCTCTGGAAACACCATATATTTT.

The gene calls are TRBV5-1 and TRBJ1-6; 8 nucleotides match TRBD1. V dropped 4 bases and J dropped 8; count of bases not matched to a gene: 11. Germline V gene data show CDR1 as SGHRS and CDR2 as YFSETQ. CDR3 length equals 16 residues. CDR3 protein: CASSEEPTGADSPLHF. The CDR3 DNA reads TGCGCCAGCAGCGAGGAACCGACAGGGGCGGATTCACCCCTCCACTTT.

The chain uses TRBV7-9 and TRBJ2-3; D gene unclear. The CDR3 spans 13 residues. V lost 5 bases and J 6 bases, leaving 12 bases between the germline ends. Germline loops: CDR1 SEHNR, CDR2 FQNEAQ (reference sequence). CDR3 loop: CASSNRYTDTQYF. Written as DNA, the CDR3 is TGTGCCAGCAGCAACAGATACACGGATACGCAGTATTTT. Full variable domain (missing parts from reference TRBV7-9 and TRBJ2-3): DTGVSQNPRHKITKRGQNVTFRCDPISEHNRLYWYRQTLGQGPEFLTYFQNEAQLEKSRLLSDRFSAERPKGSFSTLEIQRTEQGDSAMYLCASSNRYTDTQYFGPGTRLTVL.

The genes are TRBV30 and TRBJ1-1; perhaps TRBD1 as D (6 bases). V lost 0 bases and J lost 5, with 13 bases in between. The length of the CDR3 is 14 residues. The germline V gene encodes CDR1 GTSNPN and CDR2 SVGIG (reference sequence). The CDR3 here is CAWSVGYRETEAFF. The DNA of the CDR3 is TGTGCCTGGAGTGTAGGGTACAGGGAAACTGAAGCTTTCTTT.

This rearrangement joins TRBV16 to TRBJ2-7; D is perhaps TRBD2 (6 bases). The CDR3 has 13 amino acids. Germline CDR1 KGHSY, CDR2 FQNENV. V was shortened by 4 bases and J by 4 bases, with 11 bases between the two germline ends. The CDR3 DNA sequence: TGTGCCAGCAGCCCCGCGGGGTGGTACGAGCAGTACTTC. Protein: CASSPAGWYEQYF.

The chain uses TRBV7-2 and TRBJ2-2; 8 bases line up with TRBD1. This CDR3 has 16 residues. Germline V lookup: CDR1 SGHTA, CDR2 FQGNSA. V trimming: 5 bases; J trimming: 4 bases; junction bases outside the gene matches: 9. In DNA form, the CDR3 reads TGTGCCAGCAGCCCAGGGGGCTGGCCCGCCACCGGGGAGCTGTTTTTT. Translated, it gives CASSPGGWPATGELFF.

V and J are TRBV7-9 and TRBJ2-5, with 9 positions matching TRBD2. The CDR3 is made up of 16 amino acids. The V segment lost 1 base and the J segment 5 bases; nucleotides outside the gene matches: 8. Germline loops: CDR1 SEHNR, CDR2 FQNEAQ (reference sequence). The CDR3 region has the DNA TGTGCCAGCAGCTTAGGGCGCGGGAGGGCCGTGGAGACCCAGTACTTC. It translates to CASSLGRGRAVETQYF.